This passage covers 7 T cell receptor beta chains from one sample sequenced in a study of radiation and T cells in renal cell carcinoma. The method was immunoSEQ multiplex PCR; TCRdb's version includes in-frame clones alone and lacks a portion of them. Among roughly 150,000 clones listed, about nine tenths were seen once. Time point meaning: blood 2 weeks post-SBRT. Treatment of the sample: 15 Gy SBRT to primary tumor, nephrectomy 4 weeks later. Here the sequenced sample was blood, taken from a patient whose treatment included radiotherapy and nephrectomy. The source of these receptors is a woman between 45 and 65 years old with renal cell carcinoma.

J is TRBJ2-6 and V is TRBV21-1; no check of the table's D call, TRBD1, against the DNA was made. TRBV21-1 is recorded as a pseudogene. This CDR3 region has 17 residues. In nucleotides, the CDR3 is TGTGCCAGCAGCAAGGGACAGGCTAAGAGGGGGGCCAACGTCCTGACTTTC. Encoded protein: CASSKGQAKRGANVLTF.

As to this clone: Distinct nucleotide sequences in the sample also encode this CDR3. The genes are TRBV5-1 and TRBJ2-2; D gene unclear. The CDR3 spans 12 residues. Germline loops: CDR1 SGHRS, CDR2 YFSETQ. V lost 4 bases and J lost 2, with 3 bases in between. DNA for the CDR3: TGCGCCAGCAGCCTAAACACCGGGGAGCTGTTTTTT. Protein sequence: CASSLNTGELFF.

V gene TRBV14 combines with J gene TRBJ2-1; D ambiguous. V was cut by 0 bases and J by 8 bases, with 17 bases left in between. CDR1 SGHDN and CDR2 FVKESK come from the germline V gene. This CDR3 has 16 residues. The CDR3 bases are TGTGCCAGCAGCCAAGAAATCGGTCAGGATGGGGATGAGCAGTTCTTC. This encodes CASSQEIGQDGDEQFF. The whole variable domain, remainder taken from reference TRBV14 and TRBJ2-1, is EAGVTQFPSHSVIEKGQTVTLRCDPISGHDNLYWYRRVMGKEIKFLLHFVKESKQDESGMPNNRFLAERTGGTYSTLKVQPAELEDSGVYFCASSQEIGQDGDEQFFGPGTRLTVL.

J is TRBJ1-4 and V is TRBV5-1, with D maybe TRBD1 (6 bases). CDR1 is SGHRS, CDR2 YFSETQ, per germline. V was trimmed by 5 bases and J by 0 bases, leaving 17 bases between them. The CDR3 totals 17 residues. The CDR3 DNA reads TGCGCCAGCAGACTTACCTCCAACAGGGCAACTAATGAAAAACTGTTTTTT. Translation gives CASRLTSNRATNEKLFF.

The gene calls are TRBV5-6 and TRBJ1-3; 9 bases map to TRBD1. Germline CDR1 SGHDT, CDR2 YYEEEE. V gave up 3 bases and J gave up 2 bases; unmatched junction bases: 0. The CDR3 consists of 14 residues. The CDR3 reads CASSWDRAGNTIYF. In DNA, the CDR3 is TGTGCCAGCAGCTGGGACAGGGCTGGAAACACCATATATTTT.

A single count supports this clone. The chain couples TRBV4-3 to TRBJ1-5, with D unclear. The CDR3 is 13 amino acids. CDR1 LGHNA and CDR2 YSLEER come from the germline V gene. Trimming took 0 bases from V and 7 from J, leaving 7 bases between them. As DNA, the CDR3 is TGCGCCAGCAGCCAAGAAATTTTCCAGCCCCAGCATTTT. Its translation is CASSQEIFQPQHF.

This clone has a single count. The genes are TRBV19 and TRBJ1-5, with 10 bases aligning to TRBD1. Germline trimming cut 5 bases from V and 6 bases from J; bases unmatched to any gene: 4. The CDR3 is 14 amino acids. Per the germline V gene, CDR1 is LNHDA and CDR2 is SQIVND (reference sequence). CDR3 bases: TGTGCCAGTAGTTTGGACAGGGGGGTTCAGCCCCAGCATTTT. Encoded protein: CASSLDRGVQPQHF.